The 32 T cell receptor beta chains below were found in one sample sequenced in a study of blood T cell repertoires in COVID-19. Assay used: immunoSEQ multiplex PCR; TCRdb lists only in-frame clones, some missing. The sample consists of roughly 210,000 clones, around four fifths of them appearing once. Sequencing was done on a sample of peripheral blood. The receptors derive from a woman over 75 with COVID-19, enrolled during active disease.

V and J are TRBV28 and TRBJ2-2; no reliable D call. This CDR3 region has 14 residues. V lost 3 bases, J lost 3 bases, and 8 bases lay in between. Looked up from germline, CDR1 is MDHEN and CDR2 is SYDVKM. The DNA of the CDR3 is TGTGCCAGCAGTTTTTCAGATTACACCGGGGAGCTGTTTTTT. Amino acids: CASSFSDYTGELFF.

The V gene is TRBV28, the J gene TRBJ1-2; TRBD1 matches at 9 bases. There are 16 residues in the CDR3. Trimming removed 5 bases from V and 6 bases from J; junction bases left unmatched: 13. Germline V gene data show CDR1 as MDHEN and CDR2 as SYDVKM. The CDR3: CASSPWTGDIKDGYTF. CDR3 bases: TGTGCCAGCAGTCCATGGACAGGGGACATCAAAGATGGCTACACCTTC.

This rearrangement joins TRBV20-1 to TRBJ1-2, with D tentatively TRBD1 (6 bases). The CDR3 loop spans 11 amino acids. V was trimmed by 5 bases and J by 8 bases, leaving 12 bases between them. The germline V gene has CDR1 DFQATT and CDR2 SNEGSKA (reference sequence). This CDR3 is CSAGIQGGYTF. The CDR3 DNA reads TGCAGTGCTGGAATTCAGGGGGGCTACACCTTC.

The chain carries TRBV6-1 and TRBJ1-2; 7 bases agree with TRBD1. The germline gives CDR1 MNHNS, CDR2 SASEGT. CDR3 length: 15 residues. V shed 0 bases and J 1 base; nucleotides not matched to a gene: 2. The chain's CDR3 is CASSEAPGGNYGYTF. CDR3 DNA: TGTGCCAGCAGTGAAGCCCCAGGGGGTAACTATGGCTACACCTTC.

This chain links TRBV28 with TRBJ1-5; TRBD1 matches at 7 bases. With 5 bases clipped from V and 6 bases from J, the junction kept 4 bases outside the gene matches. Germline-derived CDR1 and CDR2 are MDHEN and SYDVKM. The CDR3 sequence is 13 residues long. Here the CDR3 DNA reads TGTGCCAGCAGTGGGGACAGTTCTCAGCCCCAGCATTTT. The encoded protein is CASSGDSSQPQHF.

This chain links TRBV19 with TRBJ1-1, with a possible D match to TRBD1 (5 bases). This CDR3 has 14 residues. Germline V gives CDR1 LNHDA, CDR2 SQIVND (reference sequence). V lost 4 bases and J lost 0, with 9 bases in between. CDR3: CASSTGLVNTEAFF. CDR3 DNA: TGTGCCAGTAGTACGGGACTTGTGAACACTGAAGCTTTCTTT. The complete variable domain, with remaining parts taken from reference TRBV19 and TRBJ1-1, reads DGGITQSPKYLFRKEGQNVTLSCEQNLNHDAMYWYRQDPGQGLRLIYYSQIVNDFQKGDIAEGYSVSREKKESFPLTVTSAQKNPTAFYLCASSTGLVNTEAFFGQGTRLTVV.

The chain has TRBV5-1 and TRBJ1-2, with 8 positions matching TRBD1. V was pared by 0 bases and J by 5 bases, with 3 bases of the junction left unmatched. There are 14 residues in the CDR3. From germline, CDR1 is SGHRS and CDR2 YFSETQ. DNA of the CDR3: TGCGCCAGCAGCTTGGACAGGGGGGAGTATGGCTACACCTTC. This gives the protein CASSLDRGEYGYTF.

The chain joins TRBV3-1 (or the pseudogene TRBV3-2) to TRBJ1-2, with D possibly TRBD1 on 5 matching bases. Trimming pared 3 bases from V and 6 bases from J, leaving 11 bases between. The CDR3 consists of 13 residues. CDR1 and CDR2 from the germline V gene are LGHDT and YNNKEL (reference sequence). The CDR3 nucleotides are TGTGCCAGCAGCCACATCAGGGAAGATGGCTACACCTTC. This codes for CASSHIREDGYTF.

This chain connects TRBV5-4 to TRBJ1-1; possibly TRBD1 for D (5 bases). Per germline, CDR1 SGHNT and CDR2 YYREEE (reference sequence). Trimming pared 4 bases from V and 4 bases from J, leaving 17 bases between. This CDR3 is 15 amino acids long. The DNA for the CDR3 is TGTGCCAGCAGCATACCGGGGCGGGGTAGCACTGAAGCTTTCTTT. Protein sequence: CASSIPGRGSTEAFF.

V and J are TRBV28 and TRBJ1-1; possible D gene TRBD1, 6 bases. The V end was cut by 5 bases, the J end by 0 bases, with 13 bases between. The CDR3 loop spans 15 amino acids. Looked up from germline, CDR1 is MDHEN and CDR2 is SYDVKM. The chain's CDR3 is CASSRTDRLNTEAFF. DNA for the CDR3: TGTGCCAGCAGTCGGACGGACAGACTGAACACTGAAGCTTTCTTT.

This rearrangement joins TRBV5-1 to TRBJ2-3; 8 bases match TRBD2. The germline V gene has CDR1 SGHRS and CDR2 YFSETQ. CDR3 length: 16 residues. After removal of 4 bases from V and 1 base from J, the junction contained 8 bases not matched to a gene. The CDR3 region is CASSPYSGVGTDTQYF. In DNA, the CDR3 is TGCGCCAGCAGCCCATATAGCGGGGTCGGCACAGATACGCAGTATTTT.

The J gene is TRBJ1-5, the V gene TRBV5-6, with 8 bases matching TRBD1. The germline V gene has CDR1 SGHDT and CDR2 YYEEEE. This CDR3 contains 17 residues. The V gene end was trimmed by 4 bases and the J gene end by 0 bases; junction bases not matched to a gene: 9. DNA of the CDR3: TGTGCCAGCAGCCGGGCACAGGGGGGGGATAGCAATCAGCCCCAGCATTTT. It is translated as CASSRAQGGDSNQPQHF.

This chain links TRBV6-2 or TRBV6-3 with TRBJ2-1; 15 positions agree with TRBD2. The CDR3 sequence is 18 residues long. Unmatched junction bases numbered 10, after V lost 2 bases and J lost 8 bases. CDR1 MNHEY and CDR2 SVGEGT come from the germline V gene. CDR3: CASSYGGTSGGLNYEQFF. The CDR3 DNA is TGTGCCAGCAGTTACGGAGGGACTAGCGGGGGGCTTAACTATGAGCAGTTCTTC.

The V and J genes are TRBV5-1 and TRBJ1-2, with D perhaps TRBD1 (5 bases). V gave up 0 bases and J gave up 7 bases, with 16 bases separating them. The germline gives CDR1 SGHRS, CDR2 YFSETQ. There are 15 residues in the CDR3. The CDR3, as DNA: TGCGCCAGCAGCTTGGATACAATTGGGGGGTCTGGCTACACCTTC. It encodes CASSLDTIGGSGYTF.

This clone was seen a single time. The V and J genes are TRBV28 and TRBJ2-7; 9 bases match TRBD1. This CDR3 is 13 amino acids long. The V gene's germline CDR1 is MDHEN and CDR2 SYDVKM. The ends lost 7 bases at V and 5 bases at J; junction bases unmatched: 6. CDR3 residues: CASKGTGRDEQYF. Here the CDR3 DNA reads TGTGCCAGCAAAGGGACAGGGAGGGACGAGCAGTACTTC.

CDR3 sequence reads: CATARGGTGELFF. CDR3 bases: TGTGCCACCGCCAGGGGAGGGACCGGGGAGCTGTTTTTT. The rearrangement uses TRBV10-3 and TRBJ2-2, with a possible D match to TRBD2 (7 bases). V lost 10 bases and J lost 5, with 14 bases in between. Germline V gene sequence: CDR1 ENHRY, CDR2 SYGVKD. The CDR3 contains 13 residues.

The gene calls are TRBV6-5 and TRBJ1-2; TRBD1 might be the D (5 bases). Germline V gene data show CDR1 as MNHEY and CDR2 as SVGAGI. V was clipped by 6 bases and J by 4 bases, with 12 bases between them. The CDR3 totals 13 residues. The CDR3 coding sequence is TGTGCCAGCAGACAGGACGGACGCTATGGCTACACCTTC. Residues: CASRQDGRYGYTF.

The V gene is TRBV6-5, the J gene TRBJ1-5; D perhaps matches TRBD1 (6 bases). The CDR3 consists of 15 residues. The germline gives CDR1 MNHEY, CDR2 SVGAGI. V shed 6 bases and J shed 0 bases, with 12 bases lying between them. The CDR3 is CASRPQGYSNQPQHF. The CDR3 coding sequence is TGTGCCAGCAGACCGCAGGGGTATAGCAATCAGCCCCAGCATTTT.

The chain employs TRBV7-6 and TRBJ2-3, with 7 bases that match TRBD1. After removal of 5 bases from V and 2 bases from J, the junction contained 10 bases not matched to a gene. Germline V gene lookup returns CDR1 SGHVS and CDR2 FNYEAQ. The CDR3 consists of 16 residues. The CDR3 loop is CASSIQGTVITDTQYF. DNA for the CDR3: TGTGCCAGCAGCATCCAGGGGACAGTCATCACAGATACGCAGTATTTT.

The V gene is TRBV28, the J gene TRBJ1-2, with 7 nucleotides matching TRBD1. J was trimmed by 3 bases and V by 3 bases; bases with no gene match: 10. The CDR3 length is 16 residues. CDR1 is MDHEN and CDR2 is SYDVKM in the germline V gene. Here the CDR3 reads CASSFDPRGWDYGYTF. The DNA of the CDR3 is TGTGCCAGCAGTTTTGATCCCAGGGGGTGGGACTATGGCTACACCTTC.

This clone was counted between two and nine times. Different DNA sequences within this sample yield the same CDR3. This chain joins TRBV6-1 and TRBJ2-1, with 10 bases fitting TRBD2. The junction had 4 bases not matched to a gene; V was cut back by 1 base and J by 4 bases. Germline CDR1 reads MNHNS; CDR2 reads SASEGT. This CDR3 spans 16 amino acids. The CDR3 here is CASSEVLAGGYNEQFF. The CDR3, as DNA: TGTGCCAGCAGTGAAGTTTTAGCGGGGGGTTACAATGAGCAGTTCTTC.

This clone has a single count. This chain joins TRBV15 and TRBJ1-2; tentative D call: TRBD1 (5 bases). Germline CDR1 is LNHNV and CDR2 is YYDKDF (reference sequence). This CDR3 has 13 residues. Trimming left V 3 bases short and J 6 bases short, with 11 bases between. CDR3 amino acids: CATSSASGNGYTF. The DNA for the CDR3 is TGTGCCACCAGCAGTGCCTCAGGGAATGGCTACACCTTC.

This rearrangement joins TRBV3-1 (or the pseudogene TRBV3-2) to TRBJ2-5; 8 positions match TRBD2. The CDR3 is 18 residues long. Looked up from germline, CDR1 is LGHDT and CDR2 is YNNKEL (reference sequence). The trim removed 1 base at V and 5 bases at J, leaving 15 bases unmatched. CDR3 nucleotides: TGTGCCAGCAGCCAAGGAAGTTCGAGCGGGGGAGTTCGCGAGACCCAGTACTTC. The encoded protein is CASSQGSSSGGVRETQYF.

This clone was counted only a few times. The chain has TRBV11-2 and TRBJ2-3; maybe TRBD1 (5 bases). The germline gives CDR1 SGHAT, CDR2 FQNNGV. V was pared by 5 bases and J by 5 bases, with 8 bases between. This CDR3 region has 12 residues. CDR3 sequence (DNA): TGTGCCAGCAGCCCAACAGGAGATACGCAGTATTTT. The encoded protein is CASSPTGDTQYF.

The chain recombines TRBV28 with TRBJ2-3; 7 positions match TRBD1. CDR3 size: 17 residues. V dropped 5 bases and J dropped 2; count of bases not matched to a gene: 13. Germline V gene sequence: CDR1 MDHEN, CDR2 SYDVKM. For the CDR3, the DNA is TGTGCCAGCAGTCTACCTTTCCGGGACAGTTACACAGATACGCAGTATTTT. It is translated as CASSLPFRDSYTDTQYF.

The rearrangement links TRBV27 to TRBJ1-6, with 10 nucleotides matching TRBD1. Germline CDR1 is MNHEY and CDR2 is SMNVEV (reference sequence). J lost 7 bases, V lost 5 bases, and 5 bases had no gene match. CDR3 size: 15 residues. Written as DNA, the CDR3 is TGTGCCAGCAGTACGGGACAGGGGAACAATTCACCCCTCCACTTT. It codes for CASSTGQGNNSPLHF.

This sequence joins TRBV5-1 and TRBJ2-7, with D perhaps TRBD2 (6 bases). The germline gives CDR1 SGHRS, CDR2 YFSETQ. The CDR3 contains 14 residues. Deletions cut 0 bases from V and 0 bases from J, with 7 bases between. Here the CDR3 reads CASSLAGSSYEQYF. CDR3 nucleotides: TGCGCCAGCAGCTTGGCCGGGAGCTCCTACGAGCAGTACTTC.

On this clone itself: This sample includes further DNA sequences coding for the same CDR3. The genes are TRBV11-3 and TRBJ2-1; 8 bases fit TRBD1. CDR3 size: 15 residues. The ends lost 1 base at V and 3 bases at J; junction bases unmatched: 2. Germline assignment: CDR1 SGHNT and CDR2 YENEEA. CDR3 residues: CASSLGQGIYNEQFF. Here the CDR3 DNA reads TGTGCCAGCAGCTTAGGACAGGGGATCTACAATGAGCAGTTCTTC.

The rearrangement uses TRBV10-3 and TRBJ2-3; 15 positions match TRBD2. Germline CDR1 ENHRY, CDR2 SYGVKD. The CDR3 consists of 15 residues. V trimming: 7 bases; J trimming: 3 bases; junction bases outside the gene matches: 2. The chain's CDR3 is CAITGTSGRTDTQYF. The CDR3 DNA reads TGTGCCATCACTGGGACTAGCGGGAGGACAGATACGCAGTATTTT.

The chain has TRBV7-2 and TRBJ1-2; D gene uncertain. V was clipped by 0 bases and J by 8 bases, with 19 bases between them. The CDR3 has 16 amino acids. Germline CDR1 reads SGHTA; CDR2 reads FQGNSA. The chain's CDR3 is CASSLAILGIPGGYTF. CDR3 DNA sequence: TGTGCCAGCAGCTTAGCGATCCTCGGGATTCCGGGGGGCTACACCTTC.

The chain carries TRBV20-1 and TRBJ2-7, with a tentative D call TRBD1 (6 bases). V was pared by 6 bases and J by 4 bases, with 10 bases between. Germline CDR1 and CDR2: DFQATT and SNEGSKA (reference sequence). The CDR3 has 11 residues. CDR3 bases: TGCAGTGCCCCTGGACAGTACGAGCAGTACTTC. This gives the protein CSAPGQYEQYF.

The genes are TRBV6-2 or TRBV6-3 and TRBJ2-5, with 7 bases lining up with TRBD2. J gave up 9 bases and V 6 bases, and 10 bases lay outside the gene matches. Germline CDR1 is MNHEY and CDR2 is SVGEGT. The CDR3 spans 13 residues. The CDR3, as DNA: TGTGCCAGCAGCCAGCCGGGGGGTGCGGCCCAGTACTTC. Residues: CASSQPGGAAQYF.